This entry lists 19 T cell receptor beta chains sequenced from one sample in a study of blood T cell repertoires in COVID-19. TCRdb keeps only in-frame clones here, not all; method: immunoSEQ multiplex PCR. The table records 150,000 to 200,000 clones, roughly 86% of them present only once. Sequenced material: peripheral blood. Every receptor here comes from a woman at least 80 years old in a cohort sampled during active or convalescent COVID-19.

The chain has TRBV6-4 and TRBJ1-6; possibly TRBD1 for D (5 bases). This CDR3 comprises 15 residues. The germline CDR1 and CDR2 sequences are MRHNA and SNTAGT. Between the trimmed V and J ends, which lost 3 bases and 10 bases, there was a span of 16 bases. In DNA, the CDR3 is TGTGCCAGCAGTGAATATGGGCAGGGAAACTCACCCCTCCACTTT. Translation gives CASSEYGQGNSPLHF.

V is TRBV29-1 and J is TRBJ1-1, with 8 bases lining up with TRBD1. J gave up 1 base and V 4 bases, and 2 bases lay outside the gene matches. This CDR3 comprises 13 residues. The V gene's germline CDR1 is SQVTM and CDR2 ANQGSEA. In DNA form, the CDR3 reads TGCAGCGTTGCAGGGGGCTGGAACACTGAAGCTTTCTTT. This encodes CSVAGGWNTEAFF.

V and J are TRBV15 and TRBJ1-2; 8 nucleotides agree with TRBD1. CDR1 LNHNV and CDR2 YYDKDF come from the germline V gene (reference sequence). Trimming removed 2 bases from V and 2 bases from J; junction bases left unmatched: 4. The length of the CDR3 is 15 residues. CDR3 sequence: CATSRSWTGNYGYTF. The CDR3 DNA is TGTGCCACCAGCAGATCTTGGACAGGGAACTATGGCTACACCTTC.

V gene TRBV6-1 combines with J gene TRBJ1-1; a possible D gene is TRBD1 (6 bases). From germline, CDR1 is MNHNS and CDR2 SASEGT. V lost 3 bases, J lost 3 bases, and 11 bases lay in between. The CDR3 length is 14 residues. CDR3 in DNA: TGTGCCAGCAGTGAGCAGGGGATGGACACTGAAGCTTTCTTT. Encoded protein: CASSEQGMDTEAFF.

The gene calls are TRBV27 and TRBJ2-3, with TRBD2 as a possible D gene (5 bases). CDR1 is MNHEY and CDR2 is SMNVEV in the germline V gene (reference sequence). The CDR3 totals 14 residues. Between the trimmed V and J ends, which lost 5 bases and 1 base, there was a span of 10 bases. CDR3 protein: CASSPLLGTDTQYF. CDR3 nucleotides: TGTGCCAGCAGTCCGCTACTAGGCACAGATACGCAGTATTTT.

The chain combines TRBV18 with TRBJ1-1, with D tentatively TRBD1 (5 bases). The ends were cut back, 6 bases at V and 6 bases at J, with 14 bases in the middle. The germline gives CDR1 KGHSH, CDR2 LQKENI. The CDR3 contains 13 residues. The CDR3 loop reads CASSSGWGAEAFF. Here the CDR3 DNA reads TGTGCCAGCTCGTCAGGGTGGGGCGCTGAAGCTTTCTTT.

V is TRBV3-1 (or the pseudogene TRBV3-2) and J is TRBJ1-1; D might be TRBD1 (5 bases). The CDR3 runs 14 residues. V lost 5 bases and J 1 base, leaving 11 bases between the germline ends. Looked up from germline, CDR1 is LGHDT and CDR2 is YNNKEL (reference sequence). The CDR3 nucleotides are TGTGCCAGCAGCTTAGGAGGGGCGAACACTGAAGCTTTCTTT. Residues: CASSLGGANTEAFF.

This sequence joins TRBV6-2 or TRBV6-3 and TRBJ2-5; TRBD1 might be the D (5 bases). V lost 2 bases to trimming and J lost 2 bases, with 12 bases between them. Germline loops: CDR1 MNHEY, CDR2 SVGEGT. The CDR3 consists of 15 residues. The CDR3 region is CASSYLGVPQETQYF. DNA of the CDR3: TGTGCCAGCAGTTACCTAGGGGTCCCACAAGAGACCCAGTACTTC.

This sequence joins TRBV10-3 and TRBJ1-2, with D unclear. The CDR3 has 11 amino acids. V was pared by 3 bases and J by 4 bases, with 3 bases between. CDR1 is ENHRY and CDR2 is SYGVKD in the germline V gene. The CDR3 protein is CAISDSYGYTF. The DNA for the CDR3 is TGTGCCATCAGTGACAGCTATGGCTACACCTTC.

The chain's CDR3 is CASSQEEGLGGDQPQHF. The CDR3 nucleotides are TGTGCCAGCAGCCAAGAGGAGGGGCTGGGTGGGGATCAGCCCCAGCATTTT. The genes are TRBV3-1 (or the pseudogene TRBV3-2) and TRBJ1-5; D is possibly TRBD1 (5 bases). In germline, CDR1 is LGHDT, CDR2 YNNKEL (reference sequence). The CDR3 has 17 amino acids. V lost 0 bases to trimming and J lost 5 bases, with 17 bases between them.

CDR3 bases: TGTGCCAGCAGTGCGGGGATAGTCAATGAGCAGTTCTTC. Its translation: CASSAGIVNEQFF. The chain is built from TRBV25-1 and TRBJ2-1, with D possibly matching TRBD2 (5 bases). This CDR3 spans 13 amino acids. The V gene's germline CDR1 is MGHDK and CDR2 SYGVNS. V lost 4 bases to trimming and J lost 6 bases, with 10 bases between them.

The J gene is TRBJ1-2, the V gene TRBV5-4, with 7 bases matching TRBD1. Germline values: CDR1 SGHNT, CDR2 YYREEE (reference sequence). V lost 1 base, J lost 4 bases, and 4 bases stayed unmatched. The CDR3 contains 14 residues. The CDR3 region has the DNA TGTGCCAGCAGCTTGAGGGGGCCCGGCTATGGCTACACCTTC. It translates to CASSLRGPGYGYTF.

The chain joins TRBV19 to TRBJ1-3; 9 bases agree with TRBD1. V dropped 7 bases and J dropped 7; count of bases not matched to a gene: 5. Germline-derived CDR1 and CDR2 are LNHDA and SQIVND (reference sequence). CDR3 length: 13 amino acids. CDR3 sequence: CASTGDRANTIYF. CDR3 coding DNA: TGTGCCAGTACCGGGGACAGGGCGAACACCATATATTTT. The full variable domain, rest sourced from reference TRBV19 and TRBJ1-3, is DGGITQSPKYLFRKEGQNVTLSCEQNLNHDAMYWYRQDPGQGLRLIYYSQIVNDFQKGDIAEGYSVSREKKESFPLTVTSAQKNPTAFYLCASTGDRANTIYFGEGSWLTVV.

The gene calls are TRBV10-3 and TRBJ1-1; D call uncertain. The CDR3 is 15 residues long. Germline V lookup: CDR1 ENHRY, CDR2 SYGVKD. Between the trimmed V and J ends, which lost 3 bases and 4 bases, there was a span of 15 bases. In DNA form, the CDR3 reads TGTGCCATCAGTGAACACCTCGGGAGAACCACTGAAGCTTTCTTT. Translation gives CAISEHLGRTTEAFF.

The chain employs TRBV4-1 and TRBJ1-1; no definite D call. The CDR3 is made up of 15 amino acids. The germline gives CDR1 MGHRA, CDR2 YSYEKL. V dropped 1 base and J dropped 3 bases, with 12 bases sitting between them. As DNA, the CDR3 is TGCGCCAGCAGCCAAGTTCAACAGAGATACACTGAAGCTTTCTTT. This sequence encodes CASSQVQQRYTEAFF.

The chain joins TRBV5-6 to TRBJ2-7, with a tentative D call TRBD1 (6 bases). The CDR3 is 16 residues long. CDR1 is SGHDT, CDR2 YYEEEE, per germline. V lost 4 bases and J lost 5, with 22 bases in between. The CDR3 DNA reads as TGTGCCAGCAGCCGACCCACCTACGGACAGTTACACGAGCAGTACGTC. Its protein is CASSRPTYGQLHEQYV.

The chain employs TRBV29-1 and TRBJ1-1; D is possibly TRBD1 (6 bases). V lost 6 bases, J lost 8 bases, and 13 bases lay in between. Germline loops: CDR1 SQVTM, CDR2 ANQGSEA. CDR3 length: 11 amino acids. In nucleotides, the CDR3 is TGCAGCGTCGGTATGGGACACGAAGCTTTCTTT. Translating it yields CSVGMGHEAFF.

J is TRBJ1-2 and V is TRBV30; tentative D call: TRBD1 (6 bases). Trimming took 2 bases from V and 4 from J, leaving 14 bases between them. Germline lookup yields CDR1 GTSNPN and CDR2 SVGIG (reference sequence). The CDR3 extends over 14 amino acids. CDR3 residues: CAWSRGRRGYGYTF. CDR3 sequence (DNA): TGTGCCTGGAGTCGGGGTCGCAGGGGCTATGGCTACACCTTC.

V and J are TRBV2 and TRBJ1-2; TRBD1 matches at 7 bases. The CDR3 totals 14 residues. The V and J ends lost 7 bases and 3 bases, in that order; junction bases with no gene match: 8. The germline V gene encodes CDR1 SNHLY and CDR2 FYNNEI. The CDR3 nucleotides are TGTGCCAGCAACCAACAGGGGACCCACTATGGCTACACCTTC. Its protein product is CASNQQGTHYGYTF.